This entry lists 16 T cell receptor beta chains sequenced from one sample in a study of T cell repertoires in cytomegalovirus infection. TCRdb passed the reads through MiXCR, listing each CDR3 protein once. Of some 68,000 distinct CDR3 sequences in the sample, roughly 20% are singletons; the top ten hold roughly three quarters. These receptors lack a known antigen. Sequencing was performed on PBMCs, sequenced either directly or after in vitro stimulation (not recorded which). These receptors were obtained from a human donor in good health (CMV status not recorded). Some clones in this sample may be carry-over from other donors' samples.

This clonotype occurred many times. The genes are TRBV7-2 and TRBJ2-7; 8 positions agree with TRBD1. The germline V gene has CDR1 SGHTA and CDR2 FQGNSA. The CDR3 contains 14 residues. With 3 bases clipped from V and 7 bases from J, the junction kept 8 bases outside the gene matches. CDR3 in amino acids: CASSFSQGAWEQYV. DNA for the CDR3: TGTGCCAGCAGCTTTTCCCAGGGGGCATGGGAGCAGTACGTC.

This clonotype appeared a few times. V gene TRBV9 combines with J gene TRBJ2-6; tentative D call: TRBD2 (6 bases). The CDR3 length is 19 residues. V was shortened by 2 bases and J by 4 bases, with 22 bases between the two germline ends. From germline, CDR1 is SGDLS and CDR2 YYNGEE. The CDR3 protein is CASSVKEGKHLYGANVLTF. CDR3 DNA: TGTGCCAGCAGCGTGAAGGAGGGTAAACATTTGTACGGGGCCAACGTCCTGACTTTC.

The chain joins TRBV10-3 to TRBJ2-6, with D perhaps assigned TRBD1 or TRBD2 (5 bases each). The CDR3 sequence is 18 residues long. Trimming removed 5 bases at V and 0 bases at J, with 17 bases between. The V gene's germline CDR1 is ENHRY and CDR2 SYGVKD. CDR3 bases: TGTGCCATCAGTTACCTCCCGGGACGAGCCTCTGGGGCCAACGTCCTGACTTTC. It translates to CAISYLPGRASGANVLTF.

This clonotype was found a few times. The V call is TRBV4-3, the J call TRBJ2-4; maybe TRBD2 (6 bases). Germline V gene data show CDR1 as LGHNA and CDR2 as YSLEER. The CDR3 is 18 residues long. V was clipped by 2 bases and J by 5 bases, with 22 bases between them. The CDR3 DNA sequence: TGCGCCAGCAGCCAAAATCGGGATCGTTGGGGAGGCGAAAACATTCAGTACTTC. It codes for CASSQNRDRWGGENIQYF.

This clonotype was found a few times. The chain carries TRBV20-1 and TRBJ1-1; TRBD1 matches at 8 bases. The germline CDR1 and CDR2 sequences are DFQATT and SNEGSKA (reference sequence). The CDR3 totals 13 residues. The V gene end was trimmed by 6 bases and the J gene end by 6 bases; junction bases not matched to a gene: 9. The CDR3 DNA follows: TGCAGTGCCCCCCGGACAGGGAGTTCTGAAGCTTTCTTT. Residues: CSAPRTGSSEAFF.

This clonotype came up many times. CDR3 nucleotide sequence: TGTGCCAGCAAGGGGACAGCTGATTCACCCCTCCACTTT. As protein: CASKGTADSPLHF. The gene calls are TRBV28 and TRBJ1-6; 7 nucleotides match TRBD1. J lost 8 bases, V lost 7 bases, and 5 bases had no gene match. CDR3 length equals 13 residues. Germline loops: CDR1 MDHEN, CDR2 SYDVKM.

There are many counts of this clonotype. The V and J genes are TRBV7-6 and TRBJ2-3, with D possibly matching TRBD2 (6 bases). The CDR3 loop spans 13 amino acids. CDR1 and CDR2 from the germline V gene are SGHVS and FNYEAQ. Trimming left V 4 bases short and J 2 bases short, with 7 bases between. The CDR3 DNA sequence: TGTGCCAGCAGCTGGACTACCACAGATACGCAGTATTTT. Translated: CASSWTTTDTQYF. The whole variable domain, remainder taken from reference TRBV7-6 and TRBJ2-3, is GAGVSQSPRYKVTKRGQDVALRCDPISGHVSLYWYRQALGQGPEFLTYFNYEAQQDKSGLPNDRFSAERPEGSISTLTIQRTEQRDSAMYRCASSWTTTDTQYFGPGTRLTVL.

The rearrangement uses TRBV24-1 and TRBJ2-5; a possible D gene is TRBD1 (5 bases). This CDR3 has 17 amino acids. Germline values: CDR1 KGHDR, CDR2 SFDVKD. Trimming pared 3 bases from V and 3 bases from J, leaving 19 bases between. The CDR3 region is CATSDVHGDSDKETQYF. CDR3 DNA: TGTGCCACCAGTGATGTTCACGGAGACAGTGATAAAGAGACCCAGTACTTC.

This clonotype was observed many times. This chain uses TRBV7-2 with TRBJ1-2; possible D gene TRBD1, 6 bases. In germline, CDR1 is SGHTA, CDR2 FQGNSA. The CDR3 spans 12 residues. V was clipped by 5 bases and J by 6 bases, with 10 bases between them. CDR3 in amino acids: CASSPRTDGYTF. The DNA for the CDR3 is TGTGCCAGCAGCCCTAGGACAGATGGCTACACCTTC.

The chain joins TRBV28 to TRBJ1-1; D might be TRBD1 (5 bases). Germline CDR1 MDHEN, CDR2 SYDVKM. Trimming pared 0 bases from V and 4 bases from J, leaving 15 bases between. The CDR3 has 16 amino acids. The CDR3 loop is CASSLWFWRGSTEAFF. As DNA, the CDR3 is TGTGCCAGCAGTTTATGGTTTTGGCGGGGGAGCACTGAAGCTTTCTTT.

This clonotype was found a few times. CDR3 sequence: CASSLQTGTYGYTF. The CDR3, as DNA: TGTGCCAGTAGTCTCCAGACAGGGACCTATGGCTACACCTTC. The chain links TRBV19 to TRBJ1-2; 7 bases line up with TRBD1. V was clipped by 5 bases and J by 4 bases; unmatched bases: 7. The CDR3 totals 14 residues. Per germline, CDR1 LNHDA and CDR2 SQIVND (reference sequence).

The chain joins TRBV4-1 to TRBJ1-2; D call uncertain. V shed 0 bases and J shed 1 base, with 12 bases lying between them. The CDR3 length is 16 residues. Germline CDR1 MGHRA, CDR2 YSYEKL. The CDR3 is CASSQDLRRINYGYTF. The CDR3 DNA is TGCGCCAGCAGCCAAGATCTCCGACGGATTAACTATGGCTACACCTTC.

Details on this clonotype: A much more abundant neighbour one base away suggests this may be a read error. The rearrangement joins TRBV7-2 to TRBJ2-1; TRBD2 might be the D (5 bases). V was pared by 5 bases and J by 4 bases, with 15 bases between. Germline CDR1 and CDR2: SGHTA and FQGNSA. CDR3 length: 15 residues. The CDR3 is CTSSPTPGKYNEQFF. DNA of the CDR3: TGTACCAGCAGCCCTACTCCCGGGAAATACAATGAGCAGTTCTTC.

The chain joins TRBV18 to TRBJ2-7; 10 positions agree with TRBD1. Trimming took 2 bases from V and 3 from J; bases not matched to a gene: 1. From germline, CDR1 is KGHSH and CDR2 LQKENI. This CDR3 has 14 amino acids. Here the CDR3 DNA reads TGTGCCAGCTCACCAGGGGACAGGGGCTACGAGCAGTACGTC. Its translation: CASSPGDRGYEQYV.

In the case of this clonotype: It may be a read error: a sequence one base away is much more abundant. The chain carries TRBV7-2 and TRBJ2-1, with 10 bases matching TRBD2. The germline V gene encodes CDR1 SGHTA and CDR2 FQGNSA. The CDR3 length is 15 residues. The CDR3 sequence is CASSSAGGLYNEQSF. For the CDR3, the DNA is TGTGCCAGCAGCTCAGCGGGAGGGCTCTACAATGAGCAGTCCTTC.

The table lists this clonotype with many counts. CDR3 in DNA: TGTGCCAGTAGTATACAGACCTCAAGCAATCAGCCCCAGCATTTT. Its translation: CASSIQTSSNQPQHF. The chain carries TRBV19 and TRBJ1-5; D is ambiguous. The length of the CDR3 is 15 residues. Trimming stripped 2 bases from V and 1 base from J, with 9 bases between. Germline assignment: CDR1 LNHDA and CDR2 SQIVND (reference sequence).